This T cell receptor (beta chain) was sequenced in a study of blood T cell repertoires in COVID-19. Overall study context: The United States, Italy and Spain provided the acute and convalescent COVID-19 samples. Sample material is recorded as cDNA or gDNA derived from T cells, B-cell-depleted T cells, or PBMCs.

Two negative PCRs, clearance, or symptom resolution had been documented for recovered Cohort 3 donors. Source study methods: For nucleated cells, counts were estimated from reference gene primer amplification. Sequenced by immunoSEQ multiplex PCR; TCRdb stores in-frame clones only, minus some. The DNA was the basis for D and trimming; V, J and clone size are from that table. Of around 310,000 clones listed, just under 90% were seen once; the top ten hold roughly a tenth. This CDR3 is built from 14 residues. CDR1 MDHEN and CDR2 SYDVKM come from the germline V gene. V was pared by 1 base and J by 8 bases, with 11 bases between.

The rearrangement links TRBV28 to TRBJ1-4; no reliable D call. Source material: PBMCs or T cells enriched from blood (not recorded which). This receptor was taken from a woman in her twenties or thirties who had recovered from COVID-19. CDR3 amino acids: CASSLLLEGEKLFF. The CDR3 nucleotides are TGTGCCAGCAGTTTATTGTTGGAGGGCGAAAAACTGTTTTTT.